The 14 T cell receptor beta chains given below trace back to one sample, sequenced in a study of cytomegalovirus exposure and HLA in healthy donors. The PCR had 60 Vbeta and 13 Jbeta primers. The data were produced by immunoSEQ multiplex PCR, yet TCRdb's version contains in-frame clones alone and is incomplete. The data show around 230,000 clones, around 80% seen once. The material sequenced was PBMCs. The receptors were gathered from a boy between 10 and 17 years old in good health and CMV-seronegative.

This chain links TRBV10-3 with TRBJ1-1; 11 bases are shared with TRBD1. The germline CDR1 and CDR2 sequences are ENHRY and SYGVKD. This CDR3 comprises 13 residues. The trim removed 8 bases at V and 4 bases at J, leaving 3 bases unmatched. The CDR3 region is CAIAGQGATEAFF. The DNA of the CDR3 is TGTGCCATCGCAGGACAGGGGGCCACTGAAGCTTTCTTT.

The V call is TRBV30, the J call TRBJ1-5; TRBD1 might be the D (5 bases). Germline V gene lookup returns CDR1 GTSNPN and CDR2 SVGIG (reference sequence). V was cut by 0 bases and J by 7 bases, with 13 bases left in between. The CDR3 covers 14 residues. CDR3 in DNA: TGTGCCTGGAGTGTAGGGGTGTCAGAACAGCCCCAGCATTTT. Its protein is CAWSVGVSEQPQHF.

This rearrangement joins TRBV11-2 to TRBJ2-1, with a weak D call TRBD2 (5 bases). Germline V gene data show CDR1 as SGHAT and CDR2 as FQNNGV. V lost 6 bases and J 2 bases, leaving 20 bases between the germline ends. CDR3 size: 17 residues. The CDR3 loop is CASRPGLPSWPYNEQFF. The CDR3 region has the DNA TGTGCCAGCAGACCCGGACTGCCTTCTTGGCCCTACAATGAGCAGTTCTTC.

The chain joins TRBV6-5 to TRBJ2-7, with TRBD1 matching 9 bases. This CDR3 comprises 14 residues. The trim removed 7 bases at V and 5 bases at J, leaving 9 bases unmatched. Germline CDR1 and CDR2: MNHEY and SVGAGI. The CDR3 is CASKGTGRGNEQYF. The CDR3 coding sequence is TGTGCCAGCAAGGGGACAGGGCGAGGGAACGAGCAGTACTTC.

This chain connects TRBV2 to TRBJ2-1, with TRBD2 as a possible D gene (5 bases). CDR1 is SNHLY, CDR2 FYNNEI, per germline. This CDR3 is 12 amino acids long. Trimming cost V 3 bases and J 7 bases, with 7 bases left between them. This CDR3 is CASSELANEQFF. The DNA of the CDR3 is TGTGCCAGCAGTGAGCTAGCTAATGAGCAGTTCTTC.

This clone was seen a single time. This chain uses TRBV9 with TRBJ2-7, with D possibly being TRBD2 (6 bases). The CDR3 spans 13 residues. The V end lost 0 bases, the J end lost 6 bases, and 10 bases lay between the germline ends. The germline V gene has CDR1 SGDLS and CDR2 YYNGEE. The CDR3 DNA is TGTGCCAGCAGCGTAGGAACTAGCTCCGAGCAGTACTTC. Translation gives CASSVGTSSEQYF.

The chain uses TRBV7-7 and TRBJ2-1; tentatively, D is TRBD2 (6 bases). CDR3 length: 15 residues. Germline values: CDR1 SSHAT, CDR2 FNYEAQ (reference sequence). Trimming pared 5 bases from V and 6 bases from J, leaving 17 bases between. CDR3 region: CASSPQYGTFNEQFF. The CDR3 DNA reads TGTGCCAGCAGCCCACAATACGGGACTTTCAATGAGCAGTTCTTC.

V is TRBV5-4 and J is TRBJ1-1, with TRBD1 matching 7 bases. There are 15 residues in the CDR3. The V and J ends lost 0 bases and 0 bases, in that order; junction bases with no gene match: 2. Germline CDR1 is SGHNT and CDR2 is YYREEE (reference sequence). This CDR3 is CASSLATGLNTEAFF. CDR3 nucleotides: TGTGCCAGCAGCTTGGCGACAGGGTTGAACACTGAAGCTTTCTTT. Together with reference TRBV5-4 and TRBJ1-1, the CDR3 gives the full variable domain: ETGVTQSPTHLIKTRGQQVTLRCSSQSGHNTVSWYQQALGQGPQFIFQYYREEENGRGNFPPRFSGLQFPNYSSELNVNALELDDSALYLCASSLATGLNTEAFFGQGTRLTVV.

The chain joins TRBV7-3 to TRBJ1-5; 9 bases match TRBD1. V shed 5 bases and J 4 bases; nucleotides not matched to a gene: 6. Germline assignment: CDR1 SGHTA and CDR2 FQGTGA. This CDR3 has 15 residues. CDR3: CASSKSGTGNQPQHF. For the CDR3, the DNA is TGTGCCAGCAGCAAATCCGGGACAGGGAATCAGCCCCAGCATTTT.

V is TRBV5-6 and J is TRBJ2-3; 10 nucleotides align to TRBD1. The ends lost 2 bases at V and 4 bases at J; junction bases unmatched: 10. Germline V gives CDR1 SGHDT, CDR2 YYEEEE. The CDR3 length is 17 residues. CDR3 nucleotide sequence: TGTGCCAGCAGCTTTCCCACCGGGACAGGGGAAGCAGATACGCAGTATTTT. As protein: CASSFPTGTGEADTQYF.

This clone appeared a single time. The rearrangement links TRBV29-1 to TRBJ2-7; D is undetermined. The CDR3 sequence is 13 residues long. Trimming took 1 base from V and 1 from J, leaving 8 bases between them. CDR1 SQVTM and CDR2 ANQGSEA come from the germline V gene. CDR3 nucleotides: TGCAGCGTTGAAGTCGTTCCTTCCTACGAGCAGTACTTC. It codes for CSVEVVPSYEQYF.

The CDR3 DNA sequence: TGTGCCAGCAGCCCCACAGGACAGGGGGGTGGAAACACCATATATTTT. This codes for CASSPTGQGGGNTIYF. The V and J genes are TRBV9 and TRBJ1-3; 10 bases are shared with TRBD1. This CDR3 is 16 amino acids long. CDR1 SGDLS and CDR2 YYNGEE come from the germline V gene. Unmatched junction bases numbered 7, after V lost 4 bases and J lost 3 bases. The full variable domain, in which reference TRBV9 and TRBJ1-3 provide the parts outside the CDR3, is DSGVTQTPKHLITATGQRVTLRCSPRSGDLSVYWYQQSLDQGLQFLIQYYNGEERAKGNILERFSAQQFPDLHSELNLSSLELGDSALYFCASSPTGQGGGNTIYFGEGSWLTVV.

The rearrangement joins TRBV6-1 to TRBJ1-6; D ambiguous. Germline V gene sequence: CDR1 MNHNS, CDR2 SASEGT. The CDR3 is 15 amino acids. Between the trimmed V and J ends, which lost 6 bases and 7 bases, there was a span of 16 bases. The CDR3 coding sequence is TGTGCCAGCAGGGCATACTTCAGCGGAAATTCACCCCTCCACTTT. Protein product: CASRAYFSGNSPLHF.

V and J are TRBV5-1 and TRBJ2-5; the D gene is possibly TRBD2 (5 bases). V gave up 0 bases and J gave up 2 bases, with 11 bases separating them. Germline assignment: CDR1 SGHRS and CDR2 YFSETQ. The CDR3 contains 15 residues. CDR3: CASSLVGGNQETQYF. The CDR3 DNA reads TGCGCCAGCAGCTTGGTAGGAGGTAATCAAGAGACCCAGTACTTC.